These T cell receptor beta chains were read from a single sample in a study of identical twins. TCRdb passed the 5' RACE reads through MiXCR, listing each CDR3 protein once. The repertoire consists of some 660,000 distinct CDR3 sequences, with about 9.4% occurring once and the leading ten covering around 0.98%. These data are also associated with another study on yellow fever vaccine responses in identical twins.

The specimen sequenced was PBMCs. The origin of the receptors is a woman in her late teens or twenties in good health. CDR3s include the opening cysteine and the closing phenylalanine or tryptophan. A D gene is named only where the DNA matches it firmly. Part of the rows lack a size; the others show once, few, many or a class for expanded clones.

>TRBD1|TRBJ2-7|TRBV7-2|few
CASSLTGVPSYEQYF
TGTGCCAGCAGCTTAACAGGGGTACCCTCCTACGAGCAGTACTTC
>TRBD1|TRBJ2-4|TRBV7-9|NA
CASSPRTGGLAKNIQYF
TGTGCCAGCAGCCCCAGGACAGGGGGGCTAGCCAAAAACATTCAGTACTTC
>NA|TRBJ2-7|TRBV5-5|few
CASSPSGQSRQYF
TGTGCCAGCAGCCCGTCGGGTCAAAGCCGGCAGTACTTC
>TRBD2|TRBJ2-1|TRBV7-9|many
CASSSRLAGEWNEQFF
TGTGCCAGCAGCTCCAGACTAGCGGGAGAATGGAATGAGCAGTTCTTC
>TRBD1|TRBJ1-2|TRBV6-2/TRBV6-3|NA
CASSFLGTGGGYTF
TGTGCCAGCAGCTTCCTTGGGACAGGAGGCGGCTACACCTTC
>TRBD2|TRBJ2-1|TRBV29-1|many
CITTSGSSYNEQFF
TGCATCACTACTAGCGGGAGCTCCTACAATGAGCAGTTCTTC
>NA|TRBJ2-1|TRBV4-3|NA
CASSPVLGSSYNEQFF
TGCGCCAGCAGCCCCGTACTCGGAAGCTCCTACAATGAGCAGTTCTTC
>NA|TRBJ2-2|TRBV12-5|many
CASGYRGDAGELFF
TGTGCTAGTGGTTATCGAGGGGACGCCGGGGAGCTGTTTTTT
>TRBD1|TRBJ2-1|TRBV4-3|many
CASSQDQGQGVYNEQFF
TGCGCCAGCAGCCAAGATCAAGGACAGGGAGTCTACAATGAGCAGTTCTTC
>NA|TRBJ2-4|TRBV7-8|NA
CASSSGEAKNIQYF
TGTGCCAGCAGCTCAGGGGAGGCCAAAAACATTCAGTACTTC
>NA|TRBJ2-1|TRBV19|few
CASSIMADNEQFF
TGTGCCAGTAGTATTATGGCGGACAATGAGCAGTTCTTC
>NA|TRBJ2-1|TRBV27|few
CASSLGQTVPYNEQFF
TGTGCCAGCAGTTTAGGACAGACAGTCCCTTACAATGAGCAGTTCTTC
>NA|TRBJ2-2|TRBV19|few
CATANWERTGELFF
TGTGCCACCGCCAATTGGGAGCGCACCGGGGAGCTGTTTTTT
>NA|TRBJ2-5|TRBV5-6|NA
CASSLERSQYF
TGTGCCAGCAGCTTGGAGCGTTCCCAGTACTTC
>NA|TRBJ2-7|TRBV20-1|NA
CSVVGRYYEQYF
TGCAGTGTCGTGGGCCGCTACTACGAGCAGTACTTC
>TRBD2|TRBJ2-5|TRBV5-1|few
CASSLVTSGGLKTQYF
TGCGCCAGCAGCTTGGTGACTAGCGGGGGATTAAAGACCCAGTACTTC
>TRBD2|TRBJ2-1|TRBV6-2/TRBV6-3|many
CASRPAISLAGVYNEQFF
TGTGCCAGCAGGCCGGCGATTAGTCTAGCGGGAGTTTACAATGAGCAGTTCTTC
>NA|TRBJ2-7|TRBV7-2|many
CASSLDSDEQYF
TGTGCCAGCAGCCTGGACAGTGACGAGCAGTACTTC
>TRBD2|TRBJ2-3|TRBV7-8|once
CASSLSFGLPAGVPDTQYF
TGTGCCAGCAGCTTATCATTCGGGCTTCCAGCGGGGGTTCCAGATACGCAGTATTTT
>TRBD1|TRBJ1-2|TRBV20-1|few
CSARGGQDRYGYTF
TGCAGTGCTAGAGGGGGACAGGACCGCTATGGCTACACCTTC
>TRBD1|TRBJ1-1|TRBV2|few
CASRVTGGNTEAFF
TGTGCCAGCAGAGTCACAGGGGGGAACACTGAAGCTTTCTTT
>TRBD2|TRBJ2-1|TRBV5-1|NA
CASRANSGSPIEQFF
TGCGCCAGCAGAGCTAATAGCGGGAGCCCAATTGAGCAGTTCTTC
>TRBD2|TRBJ2-1|TRBV20-1|NA
CSAKSGRLYNEQFF
TGCAGTGCTAAGAGCGGGAGACTCTACAATGAGCAGTTCTTC
>NA|TRBJ2-7|TRBV11-1|NA
CASSPKTEGRYEQYF
TGTGCCAGCAGCCCGAAGACAGAAGGGAGGTACGAGCAGTACTTC
>NA|TRBJ2-2|TRBV12-3/TRBV12-4|few
CASSFPGLRDTGELFF
TGTGCCAGCAGTTTCCCCGGTTTAAGGGACACCGGGGAGCTGTTTTTT
>TRBD1|TRBJ2-7|TRBV5-1|many
CASSSGQGTSYEQYF
TGCGCCAGCAGCTCCGGACAGGGAACCTCCTACGAGCAGTACTTC
>NA|TRBJ2-2|TRBV18|few
CASSPPSRLTGELFF
TGTGCCAGCTCACCACCGAGTAGACTGACCGGGGAGCTGTTTTTT
>NA|TRBJ2-1|TRBV3-1|many
CASSPLVNDEQFF
TGTGCCAGCAGCCCGTTGGTTAACGATGAGCAGTTCTTC